Following are 29 T cell receptor beta chains from one sample sequenced in a study of cytomegalovirus exposure and HLA in healthy donors. The PCR made use of 60 Vbeta and 13 Jbeta primers. Sequencing was performed with immunoSEQ multiplex PCR; in TCRdb, only in-frame clones are kept and a portion is missing. Counted here are approximately 100,000 clones, under 85% occurring once; the ten biggest clones make up approximately 3.8%. The source material was PBMCs. These receptor sequences come from a man aged 50 to 60 in good health and CMV-seropositive.

The CDR3 nucleotides are TGTGCCAGCAGTTTAACTAGCCGAGGGTACAATGAGCAGTTCTTC. Translation gives CASSLTSRGYNEQFF. This chain connects TRBV28 to TRBJ2-1, with D tentatively TRBD2 (6 bases). The CDR3 totals 15 residues. CDR1 is MDHEN and CDR2 is SYDVKM in the germline V gene. With 2 bases removed from V and 4 bases from J, the gap between germline ends came to 12 bases.

V and J are TRBV7-9 and TRBJ1-4; no reliable D call. Germline assignment: CDR1 SEHNR and CDR2 FQNEAQ (reference sequence). The V and J ends lost 1 base and 8 bases respectively, with 11 bases between them. The CDR3 is 14 residues long. CDR3 sequence: CASSLDTVPEKLFF. Written as DNA, the CDR3 is TGTGCCAGCAGCTTAGATACGGTCCCCGAAAAACTGTTTTTT. Full variable domain (remainder filled in from reference TRBV7-9 and TRBJ1-4): DTGVSQNPRHKITKRGQNVTFRCDPISEHNRLYWYRQTLGQGPEFLTYFQNEAQLEKSRLLSDRFSAERPKGSFSTLEIQRTEQGDSAMYLCASSLDTVPEKLFFGSGTQLSVL.

V usage is TRBV14 and J usage is TRBJ2-1; TRBD2 is a possible D gene (6 bases). Germline CDR1 SGHDN, CDR2 FVKESK. The V gene lost 1 base and the J gene lost 4 bases, with 8 bases spanning the gap. This CDR3 spans 14 amino acids. The CDR3 region has the DNA TGTGCCAGCAGCCAAGGTGGGGGGTACAATGAGCAGTTCTTC. The encoded protein is CASSQGGGYNEQFF.

This chain joins TRBV30 and TRBJ1-3, with D maybe TRBD1 (5 bases). CDR1 is GTSNPN, CDR2 SVGIG, per germline (reference sequence). The V and J ends lost 4 bases and 1 base respectively, with 11 bases between them. This CDR3 comprises 14 residues. The CDR3 nucleotides are TGTGCCTGGACAGAAGGGGTTTCTGGAAACACCATATATTTT. As protein: CAWTEGVSGNTIYF. Filled out from reference TRBV30 and TRBJ1-3, the complete variable domain reads SQTIHQWPATLVQPVGSPLSLECTVEGTSNPNLYWYRQAAGRGLQLLFYSVGIGQISSEVPQNLSASRPQDRQFILSSKKLLLSDSGFYLCAWTEGVSGNTIYFGEGSWLTVV.

A remark on this clone: This sample includes further DNA sequences coding for the same CDR3. The genes are TRBV9 and TRBJ1-4, with D tentatively TRBD1 (6 bases). Deletions cut 4 bases from V and 0 bases from J, with 13 bases between. Germline V CDR1 and CDR2: SGDLS, YYNGEE. The CDR3 length is 16 residues. CDR3 protein: CASSPIPGATNEKLFF. The CDR3 nucleotides read TGTGCCAGCAGCCCTATCCCAGGGGCAACTAATGAAAAACTGTTTTTT. Full variable domain (remainder filled in from reference TRBV9 and TRBJ1-4): DSGVTQTPKHLITATGQRVTLRCSPRSGDLSVYWYQQSLDQGLQFLIQYYNGEERAKGNILERFSAQQFPDLHSELNLSSLELGDSALYFCASSPIPGATNEKLFFGSGTQLSVL.

This chain links TRBV18 with TRBJ1-4, with D hard to call. CDR1 is KGHSH and CDR2 is LQKENI in the germline V gene. V lost 3 bases and J 4 bases, leaving 12 bases between the germline ends. CDR3 length: 15 amino acids. CDR3 bases: TGTGCCAGCTCACCGCCAGCAGCGCGTAATGAAAAACTGTTTTTT. This codes for CASSPPAARNEKLFF.

As to this clone: Since the CDR3 does not end with the conserved phenylalanine or tryptophan, this likely comes from a read error. The V gene is TRBV13, the J gene TRBJ2-7; 7 nucleotides align to TRBD1. V lost 7 bases and J lost 4; bases outside the gene matches: 10. The germline CDR1 and CDR2 sequences are PRHDT and FYEKMQ (reference sequence). CDR3 length equals 14 residues. The CDR3 loop is CASTNDRESYEQYL. As DNA, the CDR3 is TGTGCCAGCACCAACGACAGGGAATCTTACGAGCAGTACCTC.

CDR3: CASRLLTGELFF. CDR3 DNA sequence: TGTGCCAGCCGTTTATTAACCGGGGAGCTGTTTTTT. The chain uses TRBV6-5 and TRBJ2-2; D is uncertain. V lost 8 bases to trimming and J lost 5 bases, with 9 bases between them. Germline V gene lookup returns CDR1 MNHEY and CDR2 SVGAGI. The CDR3 has 12 residues.

V gene TRBV19 combines with J gene TRBJ2-7, with a tentative D call TRBD1 (5 bases). Germline CDR1 LNHDA, CDR2 SQIVND (reference sequence). This CDR3 region has 15 residues. Deletions cut 5 bases from V and 4 bases from J, with 18 bases between. The CDR3 DNA follows: TGTGCCAGTAGTTCAGGACAAACCTGGGGTTACGAGCAGTACTTC. Protein product: CASSSGQTWGYEQYF.

This clone was picked up a small number of times. J is TRBJ1-1 and V is TRBV5-1; no definite D call. CDR1 and CDR2 (germline): SGHRS, YFSETQ. This CDR3 spans 14 amino acids. The V end was cut by 4 bases, the J end by 1 base, with 11 bases between. CDR3 in DNA: TGCGCCAGCAGCCCCGGTTTGCCGAACACTGAAGCTTTCTTT. As protein: CASSPGLPNTEAFF.

The chain's CDR3 is CASSLTSSGRQFF. The DNA of the CDR3 is TGTGCCAGCAGCCTGACCTCTAGCGGGAGACAGTTCTTC. The chain combines TRBV4-2 with TRBJ2-1; TRBD2 agrees at 10 bases. The junction had 7 bases not matched to a gene; V was cut back by 4 bases and J by 13 bases. This CDR3 spans 13 amino acids. CDR1 is LGHNA, CDR2 YNFKEQ, per germline.

The V and J genes are TRBV18 and TRBJ2-5; weak D call: TRBD2 (5 bases). The V gene lost 3 bases and the J gene lost 4 bases, with 15 bases spanning the gap. Germline V CDR1 and CDR2: KGHSH, LQKENI. The CDR3 has 15 amino acids. The CDR3 bases are TGTGCCAGCTCACCCCTGGGTCTCGAGGGAGAGACCCAGTACTTC. As protein: CASSPLGLEGETQYF.

The table lists this clone with a count of one. The chain carries TRBV28 and TRBJ2-7; 8 nucleotides line up with TRBD1. The CDR3 covers 12 residues. Trimming removed 6 bases from V and 2 bases from J; junction bases left unmatched: 0. Germline CDR1 reads MDHEN; CDR2 reads SYDVKM. CDR3 sequence reads: CASRTGAYEQYF. The CDR3 DNA follows: TGTGCCAGCAGGACAGGGGCCTACGAGCAGTACTTC.

This CDR3 reads CASSDLGNVGDTQYF. The CDR3 coding sequence is TGTGCCAGCAGTGATCTCGGGAACGTGGGAGATACGCAGTATTTT. V gene TRBV2 combines with J gene TRBJ2-3; TRBD2 is a possible D gene (5 bases). V lost 3 bases, J lost 5 bases, and 15 bases lay in between. Germline lookup yields CDR1 SNHLY and CDR2 FYNNEI. The CDR3 is 15 amino acids.

This clone is judged medium-sized. J is TRBJ2-1 and V is TRBV19; tentative D call: TRBD2 (5 bases). V was trimmed by 10 bases and J by 5 bases, leaving 15 bases between them. The V gene's germline CDR1 is LNHDA and CDR2 SQIVND (reference sequence). The CDR3 runs to 13 residues. In DNA form, the CDR3 reads TGTGCCACTTCGGGAACAGAGCACAATGAGCAGTTCTTC. This encodes CATSGTEHNEQFF.

The chain recombines TRBV6-5 with TRBJ1-1, with D possibly being TRBD1 (5 bases). CDR3 length equals 15 residues. V lost 2 bases to trimming and J lost 4 bases, with 14 bases between them. Germline lookup yields CDR1 MNHEY and CDR2 SVGAGI. The chain's CDR3 is CASSYKSGPGTEAFF. CDR3 bases: TGTGCCAGCAGTTACAAATCAGGGCCGGGCACTGAAGCTTTCTTT.

The chain is built from TRBV5-1 and TRBJ2-5, with TRBD1 matching 8 bases. The end of the DNA aligns better with TRBJ2-7, so the J call may be wrong. This CDR3 is 14 amino acids long. Germline V CDR1 and CDR2: SGHRS, YFSETQ. The CDR3 DNA follows: TGCGCCAGCAGCACCGGACAGGGAGCGTACGAGCAGTACTTC. Translation: CASSTGQGAYEQYF.

The chain employs TRBV5-1 and TRBJ2-5; 8 positions match TRBD2. The CDR3 covers 15 residues. Looked up from germline, CDR1 is SGHRS and CDR2 is YFSETQ. V dropped 4 bases and J dropped 3; count of bases not matched to a gene: 8. CDR3 sequence (DNA): TGCGCCAGCAGCCCTTATCCGGGAGGGGAAGAGACCCAGTACTTC. Its translation is CASSPYPGGEETQYF. The full variable domain, its missing parts supplied by reference TRBV5-1 and TRBJ2-5, is KAGVTQTPRYLIKTRGQQVTLSCSPISGHRSVSWYQQTPGQGLQFLFEYFSETQRNKGNFPGRFSGRQFSNSRSEMNVSTLELGDSALYLCASSPYPGGEETQYFGPGTRLLVL.

V usage is TRBV29-1 and J usage is TRBJ1-5; 7 bases line up with TRBD1. V trimming: 6 bases; J trimming: 3 bases; junction bases outside the gene matches: 5. The length of the CDR3 is 13 residues. Per germline, CDR1 SQVTM and CDR2 ANQGSEA. The CDR3 region has the DNA TGCAGCGTCCTGGACAGGACCAATCAGCCCCAGCATTTT. Its translation: CSVLDRTNQPQHF.

This clone was counted once. This chain uses TRBV7-9 with TRBJ2-1; TRBD1 aligns across 10 bases. V shed 6 bases and J 12 bases; nucleotides not matched to a gene: 11. The CDR3 is made up of 14 amino acids. Per germline, CDR1 SEHNR and CDR2 FQNEAQ (reference sequence). The CDR3 sequence: CASSPTGTGARQFF. The CDR3 DNA follows: TGTGCCAGCAGTCCTACCGGGACAGGGGCGAGGCAGTTCTTC.

In nucleotides, the CDR3 is TGTGCCAGCAGTGTAGCGATGAGCTCCTACGAGCAGTACTTC. This translates into CASSVAMSSYEQYF. This chain joins TRBV28 and TRBJ2-7, with D possibly TRBD2 on 5 matching bases. Trimming took off 5 bases at V and 0 bases at J, with 11 bases between the two ends. Germline V gene data show CDR1 as MDHEN and CDR2 as SYDVKM. This CDR3 contains 14 residues.

The chain links TRBV4-2 to TRBJ2-2, with a possible D match to TRBD1 (6 bases). The CDR3 consists of 16 residues. Trimming stripped 4 bases from V and 2 bases from J, with 14 bases between. The germline V gene has CDR1 LGHNA and CDR2 YNFKEQ. The CDR3 loop reads CASSPRRTDNTGELFF. The CDR3 nucleotides are TGTGCCAGCAGCCCGAGGCGGACAGACAACACCGGGGAGCTGTTTTTT.

The V and J genes are TRBV27 and TRBJ2-7; perhaps TRBD2 as D (5 bases). V was trimmed by 2 bases and J by 3 bases, leaving 14 bases between them. Germline CDR1 and CDR2: MNHEY and SMNVEV (reference sequence). The CDR3 covers 15 residues. The CDR3 bases are TGTGCCAGCAGTTTAAAACCCGACGGGGACTACGAGCAGTACTTC. Protein: CASSLKPDGDYEQYF.

The rearrangement joins TRBV10-3 to TRBJ2-7, with TRBD2 identical over 8 bases. The V and J ends lost 11 bases and 0 bases, in that order; junction bases with no gene match: 12. The CDR3 length is 15 residues. CDR1 is ENHRY and CDR2 is SYGVKD in the germline V gene. CDR3 sequence (DNA): TGTGCCTCCACGGGGGGGGGACCCCTCTCCTACGAGCAGTACTTC. It is translated as CASTGGGPLSYEQYF.

This chain uses TRBV7-9 with TRBJ2-5, with 12 positions matching TRBD2. The CDR3 has 17 amino acids. V gave up 8 bases and J gave up 4 bases; unmatched junction bases: 14. From germline, CDR1 is SEHNR and CDR2 FQNEAQ (reference sequence). The CDR3 bases are TGTGCCAGCTCGGGGACTAGCGGGTGGGGAGGGCCAGAGACCCAGTACTTC. It yields the protein CASSGTSGWGGPETQYF.

The sample holds one count of this clone. The rearrangement uses TRBV28 and TRBJ2-7; D remains ambiguous. V lost 3 bases to trimming and J lost 7 bases, with 16 bases between them. Looked up from germline, CDR1 is MDHEN and CDR2 is SYDVKM. This CDR3 comprises 14 residues. CDR3 amino acids: CASSFKASPYEQYF. The CDR3 coding sequence is TGTGCCAGCAGTTTCAAGGCTAGTCCTTATGAGCAGTACTTC.

This chain links TRBV2 with TRBJ2-5, with D tentatively TRBD2 (5 bases). Germline V gene data show CDR1 as SNHLY and CDR2 as FYNNEI. With 6 bases removed from V and 5 bases from J, the gap between germline ends came to 13 bases. The CDR3 covers 13 residues. The chain's CDR3 is CASRRAALETQYF. Here the CDR3 DNA reads TGTGCCAGCAGGAGGGCGGCGTTGGAGACCCAGTACTTC.

The gene calls are TRBV21-1 and TRBJ1-2; the listed D gene, TRBD1, was not tested against the DNA. TRBV21-1 is marked as a pseudogene. The CDR3 covers 14 residues. CDR3 in amino acids: CASSKMGQEDGYTF. The CDR3 DNA is TGTGCCAGCAGCAAAATGGGACAGGAGGATGGCTACACCTTC.

The chain is built from TRBV6-1 and TRBJ2-3; 9 nucleotides agree with TRBD1. After removal of 6 bases from V and 1 base from J, the junction contained 2 bases not matched to a gene. Germline V gives CDR1 MNHNS, CDR2 SASEGT. This CDR3 has 14 residues. In DNA, the CDR3 is TGTGCCAGCAGACGGGACAGGGGCACAGATACGCAGTATTTT. Translating it yields CASRRDRGTDTQYF.